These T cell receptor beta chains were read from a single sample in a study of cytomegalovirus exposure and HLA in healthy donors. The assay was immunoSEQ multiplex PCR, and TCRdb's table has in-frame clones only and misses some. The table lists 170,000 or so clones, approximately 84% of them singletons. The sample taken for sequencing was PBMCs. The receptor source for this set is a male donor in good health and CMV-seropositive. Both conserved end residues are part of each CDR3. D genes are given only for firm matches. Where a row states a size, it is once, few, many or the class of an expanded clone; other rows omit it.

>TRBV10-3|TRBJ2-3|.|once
CAISAFLDGFTDTQYF
TGTGCCATCAGTGCCTTTCTAGACGGGTTCACAGATACGCAGTATTTT
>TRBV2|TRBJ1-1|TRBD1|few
CASRGPRTGGMSRNTEAFF
TGTGCCAGCAGAGGGCCCCGGACAGGGGGAATGTCTAGGAACACTGAAGCTTTCTTT
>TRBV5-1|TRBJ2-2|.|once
CASSSVGAGELFF
TGCGCCAGCAGCTCGGTAGGAGCCGGGGAGCTGTTTTTT
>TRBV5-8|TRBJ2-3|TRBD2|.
CASSLPGLAITDTQYF
TGTGCCAGCAGCTTACCGGGACTAGCAATCACAGATACGCAGTATTTT
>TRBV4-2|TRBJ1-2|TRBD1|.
CASSQEQGASNGYTF
TGTGCCAGCAGCCAAGAACAGGGGGCGTCAAATGGCTACACCTTC
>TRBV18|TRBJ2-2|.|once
CASSPPLESGELFF
TGTGCCAGCTCACCTCCCCTAGAAAGCGGGGAGCTGTTTTTT
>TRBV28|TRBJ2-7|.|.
CASSKRGGGQYEQYF
TGTGCCAGCAGCAAAAGAGGGGGGGGCCAATACGAGCAGTACTTC
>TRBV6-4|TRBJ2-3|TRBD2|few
CASSEGLAPDTQYF
TGTGCCAGCAGTGAGGGACTAGCCCCAGATACGCAGTATTTT
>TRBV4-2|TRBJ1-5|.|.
CASSRGLTASNQPQHF
TGTGCCAGCAGCAGGGGACTAACAGCTAGCAATCAGCCCCAGCATTTT
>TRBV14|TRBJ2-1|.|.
CASSQARGQFF
TGTGCCAGCAGCCAGGCTAGAGGCCAGTTCTTC
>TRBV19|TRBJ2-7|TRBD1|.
CASSPSTGATYEQYF
TGTGCCAGTAGTCCATCGACAGGGGCGACCTACGAGCAGTACTTC
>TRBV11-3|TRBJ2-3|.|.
CASSPQVGDTQYF
TGTGCCAGCAGCCCTCAGGTGGGAGATACGCAGTATTTT
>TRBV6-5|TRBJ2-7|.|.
CASSYSRSGAPYEQYF
TGTGCCAGCAGTTACTCGAGGTCAGGGGCCCCCTACGAGCAGTACTTC
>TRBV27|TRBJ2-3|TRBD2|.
CASSFWASGRAGDTQYF
TGTGCCAGCAGTTTTTGGGCTAGCGGGAGGGCCGGGGATACGCAGTATTTT
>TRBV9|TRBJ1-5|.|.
CASSGGDGGPLGNQPQHF
TGTGCCAGCAGCGGCGGCGACGGGGGGCCTTTAGGCAATCAGCCCCAGCATTTT
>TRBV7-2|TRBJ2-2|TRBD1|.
CASSPGTGSTGELFF
TGTGCCAGCAGCCCAGGGACAGGGAGCACCGGGGAGCTGTTTTTT
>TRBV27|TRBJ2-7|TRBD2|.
CASSRSGRELPYEQYF
TGTGCCAGCAGTCGAAGCGGGCGGGAGTTGCCCTACGAGCAGTACTTC
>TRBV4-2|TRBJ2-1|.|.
CASSLGEGEASYNEQFF
TGTGCCAGCAGCCTCGGGGAGGGGGAGGCCTCCTACAATGAGCAGTTCTTC
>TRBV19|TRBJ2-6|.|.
CASSIPGFSGANVLTF
TGTGCCAGTAGTATCCCGGGGTTTTCCGGGGCCAACGTCCTGACTTTC
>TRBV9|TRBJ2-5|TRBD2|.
CASSGSGRPGETQYF
TGTGCCAGCAGCGGTAGCGGGAGGCCGGGGGAGACCCAGTACTTC
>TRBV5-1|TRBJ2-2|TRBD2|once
CASSQRTSGGTGELFF
TGCGCCAGCAGCCAACGGACTAGCGGGGGGACCGGGGAGCTGTTTTTT
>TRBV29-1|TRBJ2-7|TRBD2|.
CSVELAEYEQYF
TGCAGCGTTGAACTAGCGGAATACGAGCAGTACTTC
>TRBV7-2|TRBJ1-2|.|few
CASSYTANYGYTF
TGTGCCAGCAGCTACACAGCTAACTATGGCTACACCTTC